This T cell receptor (beta chain) came from a study of T cells expressing NK-cell markers. Study summary: It was sorted CD3+CD56+NKG2C+, CD3+CD56+NKG2C- and CD3+CD56-NKG2C+ T cells that supplied the TCR beta repertoires.

On this clonotype itself: Its antigen is undetermined.

One entry per CDR3 protein, without DNA, is what TCRdb gives after re-calling the 5' RACE reads. This sample's table has 550,000 or so distinct CDR3 sequences. General observations from the study: Also leading the CD3+CD56-NKG2C+ fraction in several donors were these clonotypes.

This CDR3 contains 12 residues. Germline V gene sequence: CDR1 ENHRY, CDR2 SYGVKD. The receptor comes from a man aged 18 to 29 in good health. Sequencing was performed on blood T cells: a sorted CD56 or NKG2C T cell subset, CD4+ or CD8+ T cells, or bulk PBMC T cells (not recorded which). The V and J genes are TRBV10-3 and TRBJ1-2. CDR3 amino acids: CAIRDSNYGYTF.